This TCR beta chain originates from a study of blood T cell repertoires in COVID-19. Overall study context: Acute-phase and convalescent COVID-19 samples originated in the United States, Italy and Spain. PBMCs, B-cell-depleted T cells, or T cells were the source of the cDNA or gDNA that made up the material.

Only a few counts were recorded for this clone. Authors' processing steps: Cell counts per sample came from amplifying reference gene primers. Only in-frame clones appear in the TCRdb table, and some are missing; sequencing was by immunoSEQ multiplex PCR. Clone size and the V and J calls come from that table; the DNA yielded D and trimming. This sample has over 20,000 clones, with about 91% found just once. V dropped 1 base and J dropped 4; count of bases not matched to a gene: 8. The CDR3 is made up of 16 amino acids. Germline CDR1 reads KGHSH; CDR2 reads LQKENI. This rearrangement joins TRBV18 to TRBJ1-1; 8 nucleotides agree with TRBD1. The sample consisted of peripheral blood. The clonotype originates from a man aged 65 to 85 with active COVID-19. In DNA, the CDR3 is TGTGCCAGCTCACCACTTTATATTACAGGGGGCACTGAAGCTTTCTTT. It encodes CASSPLYITGGTEAFF.